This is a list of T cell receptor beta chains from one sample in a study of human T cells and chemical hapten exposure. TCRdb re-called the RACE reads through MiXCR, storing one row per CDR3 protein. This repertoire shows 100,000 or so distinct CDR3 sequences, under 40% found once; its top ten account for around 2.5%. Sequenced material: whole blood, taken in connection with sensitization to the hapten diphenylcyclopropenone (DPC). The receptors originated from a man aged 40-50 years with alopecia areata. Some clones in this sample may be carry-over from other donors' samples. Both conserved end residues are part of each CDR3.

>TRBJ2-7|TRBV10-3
CAISESTGSSYEQYF
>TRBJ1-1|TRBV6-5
CASSWFRGLAEAFF
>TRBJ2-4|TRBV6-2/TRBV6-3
CASSSGLAVTKNIQYF
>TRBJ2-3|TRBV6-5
CASSYKGGLAGDTQYF
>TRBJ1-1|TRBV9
CASSPGHPKNTEAFF
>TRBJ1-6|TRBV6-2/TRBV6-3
CASSPGTFSYNSPLHF
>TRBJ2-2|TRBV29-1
CSVRGANTGELFF
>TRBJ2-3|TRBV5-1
CASSLGQIGDTQYF
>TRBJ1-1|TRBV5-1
CASRPGGQNTEAFF
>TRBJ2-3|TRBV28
CASSKTGGRTDTQYF
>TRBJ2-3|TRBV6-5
CASTPGTARWWGTDTQYF
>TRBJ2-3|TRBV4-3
CASSQDWASGRADTQYF
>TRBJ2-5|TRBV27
CASRPRAGAETQYF
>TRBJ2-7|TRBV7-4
CASSPTSGPTYEQYF
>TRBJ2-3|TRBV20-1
CSARVARDWREGNTDTQYF
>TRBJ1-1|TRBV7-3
CASSSRGLEGGTEAFF
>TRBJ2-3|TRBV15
CATSRDRRPVRTDTQYF
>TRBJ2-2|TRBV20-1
CSARVLGQGITGELFF
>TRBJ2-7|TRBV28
CASSTVAGISYEQYF
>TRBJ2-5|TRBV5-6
CASSGEQGGQETQYF
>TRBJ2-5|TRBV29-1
CSVVLAAGKTQYF
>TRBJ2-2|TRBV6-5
CASRLAGLGAGELFF
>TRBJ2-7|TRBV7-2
CASSLRLAGSYEQYF
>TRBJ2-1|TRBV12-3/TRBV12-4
CASRVGLAGEGEQFF
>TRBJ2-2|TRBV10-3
CAISLSRNSNTGELFF
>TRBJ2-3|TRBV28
CASRVGLAGTDTQYF
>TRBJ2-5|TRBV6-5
CASSASGSLGTQYF
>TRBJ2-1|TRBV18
CASSPGQREGNEQFF
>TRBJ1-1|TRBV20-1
CSAPQGRLINTEAFF
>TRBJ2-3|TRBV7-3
CASSSQGADTQYF
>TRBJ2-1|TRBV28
CASRTSGPPGEQFF
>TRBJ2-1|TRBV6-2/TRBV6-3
CASSYVGTPNEQFF
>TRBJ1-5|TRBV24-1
CATGDNEGDSRPQHF
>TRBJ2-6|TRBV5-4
CASSFWFRGPGANVLTF
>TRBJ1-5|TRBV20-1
CSARDITGDQPQHF
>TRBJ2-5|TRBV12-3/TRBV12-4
CASSLTQAKETQYF
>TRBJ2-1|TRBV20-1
CSARAGGSYNEQFF
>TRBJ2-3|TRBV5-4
CASSLAGVYTDTQYF
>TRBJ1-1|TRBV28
CASSLRQDTEAFF
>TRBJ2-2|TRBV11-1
CASTRDRVAGELFF
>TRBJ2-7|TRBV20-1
CSARPLAGVSYEQYF
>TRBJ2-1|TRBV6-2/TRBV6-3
CASSWDRLYEQFF
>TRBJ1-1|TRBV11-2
CASSLVATQGFEFRNTEAFF
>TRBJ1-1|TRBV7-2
CASSLPVNTEAFF